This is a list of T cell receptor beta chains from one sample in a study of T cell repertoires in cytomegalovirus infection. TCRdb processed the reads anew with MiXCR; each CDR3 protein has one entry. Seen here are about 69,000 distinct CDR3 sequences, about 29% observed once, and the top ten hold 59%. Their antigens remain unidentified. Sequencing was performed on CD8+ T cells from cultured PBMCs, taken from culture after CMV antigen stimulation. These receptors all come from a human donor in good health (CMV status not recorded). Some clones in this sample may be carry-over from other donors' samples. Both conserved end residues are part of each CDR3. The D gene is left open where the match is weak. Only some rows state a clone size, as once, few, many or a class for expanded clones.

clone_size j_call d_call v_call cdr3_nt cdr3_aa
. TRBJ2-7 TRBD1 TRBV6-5 TGTGCCAGCAGTTACTCCCGGGACAGTTTCTACGAGCAGTACTTC CASSYSRDSFYEQYF
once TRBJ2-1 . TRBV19 TGTGCCAGTAGTATCGGGGGTGGTGAGCAGTTCTTC CASSIGGGEQFF
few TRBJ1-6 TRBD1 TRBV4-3 TGCGCCAGCAGCCAAGAAGGAGGGGGCTCTTCACCCCTCCACTTT CASSQEGGGSSPLHF
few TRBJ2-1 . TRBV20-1 TGCAGTGCAACCGGGACTTTCTCCTACAATGAGCAGTTCTTC CSATGTFSYNEQFF
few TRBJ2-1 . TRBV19 TGTGCCAGTACCAACCGGGGGCTACCTTACAATGAGCAGTTCTTC CASTNRGLPYNEQFF
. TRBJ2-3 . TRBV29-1 TGCAGCGTTATATCAGATACGCAGTATTTT CSVISDTQYF
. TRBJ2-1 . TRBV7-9 TGTGCCAGCAGCTTAGCGCCTAATGAGCAGTTCTTC CASSLAPNEQFF
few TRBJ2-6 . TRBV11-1 TGTGCCGCGGGCGAATGGTCCGGGGCCAACGTCCTGACTTTC CAAGEWSGANVLTF
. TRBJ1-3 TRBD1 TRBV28 TGTGCCAGCAGTCCCCTCAGGGGGAAGGGGTACACCATATATTTT CASSPLRGKGYTIYF
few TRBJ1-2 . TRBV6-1 TGTGCCAGCAGTGACCCCGCCACAGGGACCTATAACTATGGCTACACCTTC CASSDPATGTYNYGYTF
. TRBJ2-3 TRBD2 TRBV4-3 TGCGCCAGCAGCCTCCTTCTAGCGGGAGTGTCGGATACGCAGTATTTT CASSLLLAGVSDTQYF
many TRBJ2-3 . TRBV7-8 TGTGCCAGCACCCTAGGGGCTATGGACACAGATACGCAGTATTTT CASTLGAMDTDTQYF
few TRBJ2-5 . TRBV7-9 TGTGCCAGCAGTCCTCCGGGACGTAACCAAGAGACCCAGTACTTC CASSPPGRNQETQYF
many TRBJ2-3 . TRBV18 TGTGCCAGCTCACCGACGGAAGATACGCAGTATTTT CASSPTEDTQYF
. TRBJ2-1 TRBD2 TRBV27 TGTGCCAGCAGTTTCCAGCGGGAGGGGTTTCTCTACAATGAGCAGTTCTTC CASSFQREGFLYNEQFF
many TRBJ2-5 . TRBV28 TGTGCCAGCAGACCGGACTTCCCGAATTACCAAGAGACCCAGTACTTC CASRPDFPNYQETQYF
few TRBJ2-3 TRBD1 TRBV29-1 TGCAGCGTTGAACCAGGCCCACAGGGGACAGATACGCAGTATTTT CSVEPGPQGTDTQYF
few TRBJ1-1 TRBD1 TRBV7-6 TGTGCCAGCAGCCGGGACAGGGAGGCTGAAGCTTTCTTT CASSRDREAEAFF
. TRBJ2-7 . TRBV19 TGTGCCAGTAGTATGTCACAGGGCTACGAGCAGTACTTC CASSMSQGYEQYF
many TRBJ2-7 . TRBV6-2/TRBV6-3 TGTGCCAGCAGTTACCCGGACAAGATAACCTACGAGCAGTACTTC CASSYPDKITYEQYF
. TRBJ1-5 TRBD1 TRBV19 TGTGCCAGTACCGGACAGGGACGAGGCCAGCCCCAGCATTTT CASTGQGRGQPQHF
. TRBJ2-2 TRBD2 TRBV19 TGTGCCGGACGACTAGCCCCGGACACCGGGGAGCTGTTTTTT CAGRLAPDTGELFF
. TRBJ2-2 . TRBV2 TGTGCCAGCAGTGAAATCGGGAACACCGGGGAGCTGTTTTTT CASSEIGNTGELFF
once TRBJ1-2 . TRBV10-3 TGTGCCATCAGTATGCGGACAGCCACTGAGGCCCATGGCTACACCTTC CAISMRTATEAHGYTF
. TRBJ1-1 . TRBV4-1 TGTGCCAGCAGCCAAGACTACAGGGCGTCCGAAGCTTTCTTT CASSQDYRASEAFF
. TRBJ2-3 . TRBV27 TGTGCCAGCAGTCAGGTTAGGAGTATGGGCACAGATACGCAGTATTTT CASSQVRSMGTDTQYF
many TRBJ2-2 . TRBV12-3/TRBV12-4 TGTGCCAGCAGTCCCCGGGACCCCTATCCCGGGGAGCTGTTTTTT CASSPRDPYPGELFF
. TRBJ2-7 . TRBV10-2 TGCGCCAGCAGTGTTCCCGCTAGCTACGAGCAGTACTTC CASSVPASYEQYF
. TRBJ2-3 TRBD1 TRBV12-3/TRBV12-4 TGTGCCAGCAGTCCACGGGAAGGACAGGGGAGCACAGATACGCAGTATTTT CASSPREGQGSTDTQYF
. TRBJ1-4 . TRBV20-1 TGCAGTGCTTCGACACAAAAATCAACTAATGAAAAACTGTTTTTT CSASTQKSTNEKLFF
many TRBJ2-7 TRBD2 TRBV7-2 TGTGCCAGCAGCTGGGCACGGGAGGGCACCTACGAGCAGTACTTC CASSWAREGTYEQYF
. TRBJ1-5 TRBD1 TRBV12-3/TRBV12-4 TGTGCCAGCAGTTTGACAGGGCCCGGCCAGCCCCAGCATTTT CASSLTGPGQPQHF
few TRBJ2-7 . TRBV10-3 TGTGCCATCGCCACCCCAGAGGTTGCAACCTACGAGCAGTACTTC CAIATPEVATYEQYF
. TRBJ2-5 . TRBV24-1 TGTGCCACCAGTGATGTACCGGGAACCACCGATGAGGAGACCCAGTACTTC CATSDVPGTTDEETQYF
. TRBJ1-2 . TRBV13 TGTGCCAGCAGCTCAGGCCCGCGGGGGAGGGCTGGGGGCTACACCTTC CASSSGPRGRAGGYTF
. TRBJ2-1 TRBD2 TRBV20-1 TGCAGTGCTAGTAGCGGGGGGCGCTACAATGAGCAGTTCTTC CSASSGGRYNEQFF
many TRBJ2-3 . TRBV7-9 TGTGCCAGCAGCCAATGGGGCACAGATACGCAGTATTTT CASSQWGTDTQYF
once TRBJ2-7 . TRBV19 TGTGCCAGTAGTATTCTTCCGGGACCCCCCTCCTACGAGCAGTACTTC CASSILPGPPSYEQYF
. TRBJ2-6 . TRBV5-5 TGTGCCAGCAGCTTAATCGCTGGGGCCAACGTCCTGACTTTC CASSLIAGANVLTF
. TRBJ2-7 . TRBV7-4 TGTGCCAGCAGCTCCCAGGTATCGAGCTCCTACGAGCAGTACTTC CASSSQVSSSYEQYF
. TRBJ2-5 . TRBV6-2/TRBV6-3 TGTGCCAGCAGTTCCTTAGATAGGACGGAGACCCAGTACTTC CASSSLDRTETQYF
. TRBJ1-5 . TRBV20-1 TGCAGTGCTCCCGAGAGGGGACATCCTAATCAGCCCCAGCATTTT CSAPERGHPNQPQHF
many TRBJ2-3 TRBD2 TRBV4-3 TGCGCCAGCAGCCAAGATCCGGGGGGGTCTTCAGATACGCAGTATTTT CASSQDPGGSSDTQYF
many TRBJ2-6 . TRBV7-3 TGTGCCAGCAGCTTAAGGGGCATCACTGGGGCCAACGTCCTGACTTTC CASSLRGITGANVLTF
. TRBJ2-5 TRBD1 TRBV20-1 TGCAGTGCTAGAGCTGGGACAGAGCCTCAAGAGACCCAGTACTTC CSARAGTEPQETQYF
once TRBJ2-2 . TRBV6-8 TGTGCCAGCAGTTACTCGTCCGGGGGTGGCGGGGAGCTGTTTTTT CASSYSSGGGGELFF
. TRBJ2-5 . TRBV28 TGTGCCAGCAGTCTGGAGGACCAAGAGACCCAGTACTTC CASSLEDQETQYF
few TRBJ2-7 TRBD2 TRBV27 TGTGCCAGCAGTCTCTCAGCGGGGAGCTACGAGCAGTACTTC CASSLSAGSYEQYF
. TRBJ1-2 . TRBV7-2 TGTGCCAGCAGCCAATTAACAGTTGGAGGCTACACCTTC CASSQLTVGGYTF
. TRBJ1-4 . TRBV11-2 TGTGCCAGCAGCTTAGCCCGAGACGGGGAAAAACTGTTTTTT CASSLARDGEKLFF
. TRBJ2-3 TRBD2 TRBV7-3 TGTGCCAGCAGCTTAGGACTAGCGGGGAACACAGATACGCAGTATTTT CASSLGLAGNTDTQYF
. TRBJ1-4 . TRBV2 TGTGCCAGCATGGAGAGGGGTCTTACTAATGAAAAACTGTTTTTT CASMERGLTNEKLFF
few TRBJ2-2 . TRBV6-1 TGTGCCAGTTGGGGAGCAGGAGACACCGGGGAGCTGTTTTTT CASWGAGDTGELFF
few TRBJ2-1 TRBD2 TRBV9 TGTGCCAGCAGCGTAAATCCCGGGACTAGCGGTACGCATGAGCAGTTCTTC CASSVNPGTSGTHEQFF
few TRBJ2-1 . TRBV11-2 TGTGCCAGCAGCTTCGACACCGACAATGAGCAGTTCTTC CASSFDTDNEQFF
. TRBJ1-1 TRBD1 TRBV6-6 TGTGCCAGCAGTTACCCCGGACAGGGTAACGCTGAAGCTTTCTTT CASSYPGQGNAEAFF
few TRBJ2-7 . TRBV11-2 TGTGCCAGCAGCTCCCTCCGGGCTGATTCCTACGAGCAGTACTTC CASSSLRADSYEQYF